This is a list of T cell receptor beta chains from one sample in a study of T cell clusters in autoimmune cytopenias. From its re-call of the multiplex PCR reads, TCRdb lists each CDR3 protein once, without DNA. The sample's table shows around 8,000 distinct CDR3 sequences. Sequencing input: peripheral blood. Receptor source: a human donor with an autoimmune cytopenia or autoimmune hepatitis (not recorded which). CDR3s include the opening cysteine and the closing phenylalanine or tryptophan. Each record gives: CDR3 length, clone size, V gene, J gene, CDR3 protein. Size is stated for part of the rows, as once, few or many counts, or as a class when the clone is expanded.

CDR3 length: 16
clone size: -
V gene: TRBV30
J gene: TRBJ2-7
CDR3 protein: CAWSVLSGGPRGEQYF

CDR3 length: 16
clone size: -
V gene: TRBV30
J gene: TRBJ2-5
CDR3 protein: CAWSAWTAGAGETQYF

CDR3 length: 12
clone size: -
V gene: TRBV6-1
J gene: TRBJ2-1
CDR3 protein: CASRRLVHEQFF

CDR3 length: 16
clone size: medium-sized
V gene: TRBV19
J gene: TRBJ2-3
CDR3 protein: CASSPSPSGVADTQYF

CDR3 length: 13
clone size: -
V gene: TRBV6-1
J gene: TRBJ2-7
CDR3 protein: CASSVTTAYEQYF

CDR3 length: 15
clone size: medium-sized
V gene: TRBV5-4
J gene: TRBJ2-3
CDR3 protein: CASSRTSGGTDTQYF

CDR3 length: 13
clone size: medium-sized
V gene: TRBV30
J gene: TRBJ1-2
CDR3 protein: CASTLTGAHGYTF

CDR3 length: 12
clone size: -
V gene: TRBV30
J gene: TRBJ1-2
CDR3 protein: CATEGTKRGYTF

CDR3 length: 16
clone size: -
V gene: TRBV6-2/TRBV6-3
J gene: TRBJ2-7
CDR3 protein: CASSYSKGGSSYEQYF

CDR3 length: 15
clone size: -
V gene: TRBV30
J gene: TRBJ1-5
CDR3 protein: CAWSARQGVNQPQHF

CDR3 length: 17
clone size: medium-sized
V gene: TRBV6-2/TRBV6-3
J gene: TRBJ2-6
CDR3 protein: CASSPGLVSVGANVLTF

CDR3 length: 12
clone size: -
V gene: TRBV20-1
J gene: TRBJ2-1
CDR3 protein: CSARPQYNEQFF

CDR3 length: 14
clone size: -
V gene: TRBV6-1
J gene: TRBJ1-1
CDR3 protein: CASSPQGSAAEAFF

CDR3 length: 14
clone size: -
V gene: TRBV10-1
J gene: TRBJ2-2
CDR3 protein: CARWDRGNTGELFF

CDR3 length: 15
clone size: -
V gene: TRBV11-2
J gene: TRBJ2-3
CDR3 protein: CASSLGQDSTDTQYF

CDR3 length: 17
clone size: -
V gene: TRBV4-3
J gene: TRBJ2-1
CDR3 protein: CASSQEKTSGLYNEQFF

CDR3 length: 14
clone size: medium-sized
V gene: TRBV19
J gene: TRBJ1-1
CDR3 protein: CASRRQGSPTEAFF

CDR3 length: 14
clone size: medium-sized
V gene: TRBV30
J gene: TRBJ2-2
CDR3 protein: CAWGGQTNTGELFF

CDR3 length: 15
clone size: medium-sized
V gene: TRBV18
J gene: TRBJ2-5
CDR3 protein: CASSLTTQRFETQYF

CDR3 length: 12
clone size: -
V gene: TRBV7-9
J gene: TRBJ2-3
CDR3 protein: CASSFGTDTQYF